This T cell receptor (beta chain) was identified during a study of control samples from healthy donors and cancer patients. V lost 0 bases to trimming and J lost 4 bases, with 7 bases between them. Germline assignment: CDR1 GTSNPN and CDR2 SVGIG (reference sequence). This CDR3 region has 13 residues. This clone came up once. Using immunoSEQ multiplex PCR, the repertoire was profiled, and TCRdb retains in-frame clones only, with some absent. This sample has approximately 44,000 clones, with roughly three quarters found just once. Sequenced input: formalin-fixed, paraffin-embedded tissue. The receptor comes from a male donor with melanoma. The chain carries TRBV30 and TRBJ1-5; D unresolved. The CDR3 DNA follows: TGTGCCTGGAGTGTAAGTGGTAATCAGCCCCAGCATTTT. Amino acid sequence: CAWSVSGNQPQHF.